Included here is one TCR beta chain sequence, with context. Which antigen it targets is not known. The input lacks base qualities; no much larger clone sits a single base away. Libraries came from the immunoSEQ multiplex PCR assay. From pancreatic genomic DNA, the TCRbeta CDR3 region and adjacent sequences were amplified and sequenced. From the authors' description of their analysis: Repertoire diversity was assessed as a mean normalized Shannon-Wiener index, and productive clonality and productive rearrangement counts were also measured. The nonparametric Mann-Whitney U test was used to compare repertoire metrics between controls and chronic pancreatitis. A shared clonotype was defined as a CDR3beta sequence with the same amino acid composition and length across subjects. The source is immuneACCESS, and TCRdb retained only in-frame sequences with V and J called. Part of the clones is not carried over; for the studies checked, unresolved V genes explain less than half of this, and the remainder is unexplained. D and trimming were read from the DNA, whereas the V and J calls and clone size are those reported in that table. Within this sample are some 270 clones, with 70% to 80% of them counted one time only. 30% to 45% of the sample is taken by the ten largest.

The CDR3 runs 13 amino acids, cysteine and phenylalanine included. CDR3 DNA only is kept here, 39 bases in frame from base 1. CDR1 and CDR2 (MNHEY, SVGAGI) derive from the germline V gene. At the junction V is shortened by 2 bases and J by 4 bases, with 9 bases in between. For controls, pancreas tissue was obtained from deceased organ donors without any known pancreatic disease and was run through the same islet isolation procedure used for patient tissue. For TCRbeta sequencing, genomic DNA was extracted directly from bulk pancreas tissue, without T cell sorting. At two US centers, pancreas tissues from patients and organ donors were collected on a consecutive basis. The sample is drawn from a study of immune characteristics of hereditary and idiopathic chronic pancreatitis. Regarding the study in general: Local pancreatic immune cells and TCRbeta repertoires were profiled in hereditary and idiopathic chronic pancreatitis and were compared with control organ donor pancreases. TCRbeta sequencing covered 4 or 5 control pancreases, under ten hereditary chronic pancreatitis pancreases and roughly six idiopathic chronic pancreatitis pancreases. The gDNA-based approach was chosen because it involved minimal in vitro experimental manipulation of pancreas-infiltrating T cells. Summary of the overall study and its limitations: Chronic pancreatitis caused by alcohol use was excluded from the study. Vbeta-Jbeta gene family usage, including TRBV10, TRBV19, TRBV23 and TRBV5, differed between hereditary and idiopathic chronic pancreatitis. Significantly increased TCRbeta repertoire diversity and reduced clonality were observed in both chronic pancreatitis groups relative to controls.

The chain joins TRBV6-5 to TRBJ2-7; too little of a D gene remains to name it. The receptor was derived from a human donor who was a deceased organ donor serving as a healthy control. Sequenced input: pancreas tissue. The nucleotides read TGTGCCAGCAGTTACGGGGATAAATACGAGCAGTACTTC. Its protein product is CASSYGDKYEQYF.